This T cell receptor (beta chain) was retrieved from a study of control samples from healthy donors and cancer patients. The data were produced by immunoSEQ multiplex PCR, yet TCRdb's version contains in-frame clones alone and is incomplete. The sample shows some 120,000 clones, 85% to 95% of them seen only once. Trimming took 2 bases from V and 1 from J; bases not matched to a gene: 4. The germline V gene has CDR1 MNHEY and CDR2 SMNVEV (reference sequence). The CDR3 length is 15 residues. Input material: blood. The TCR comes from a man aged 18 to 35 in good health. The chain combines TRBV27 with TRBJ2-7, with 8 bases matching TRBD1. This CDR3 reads CASSLRGQASYEQYF. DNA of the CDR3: TGTGCCAGCAGTTTAAGGGGACAGGCTTCCTACGAGCAGTACTTC.